This entry lists 30 T cell receptor beta chains sequenced from one sample in a study of T cells after yellow fever vaccination. TCRdb ran MiXCR on the 5' RACE reads and lists one entry per CDR3 protein. Among approximately 340,000 distinct CDR3 sequences listed, about 9.5% were seen once. The source was PBMCs, collected on the day of the first yellow fever vaccination. Receptors were obtained from a man aged 18 to 29 who received the YFV17D yellow fever vaccine.

This chain connects TRBV20-1 to TRBJ2-2; no clear D gene. From germline, CDR1 is DFQATT and CDR2 SNEGSKA (reference sequence). There are 13 residues in the CDR3. Trimming stripped 7 bases from V and 4 bases from J, with 13 bases between. CDR3 sequence: CSVTSMVTGELFF. CDR3 nucleotide sequence: TGCAGTGTCACGTCGATGGTCACCGGGGAGCTGTTTTTT.

CDR3 loop: CASSLSAGYEQYF. The CDR3 DNA is TGTGCCAGCAGCTTATCGGCGGGGTACGAGCAGTACTTC. The chain has TRBV5-8 and TRBJ2-7; weak D call: TRBD2 (6 bases). Trimming left V 2 bases short and J 4 bases short, with 10 bases between. CDR1 is SGHTS, CDR2 YDEGEE, per germline. The CDR3 has 13 amino acids.

This sequence joins TRBV7-2 and TRBJ2-5; D is undetermined. Germline CDR1 is SGHTA and CDR2 is FQGNSA. Trimming took off 0 bases at V and 5 bases at J, with 19 bases between the two ends. The CDR3 consists of 17 residues. CDR3 nucleotides: TGTGCCAGCAGCTTAGCGCTCACGACGGCCGTGTGGGAGACCCAGTACTTC. This encodes CASSLALTTAVWETQYF.

This chain links TRBV3-1 with TRBJ2-1, with 7 bases identical to TRBD2. Germline V gives CDR1 LGHDT, CDR2 YNNKEL (reference sequence). The CDR3 runs to 15 residues. The trim removed 0 bases at V and 5 bases at J, leaving 4 bases unmatched. DNA for the CDR3: TGTGCCAGCAGCCAAGAGCAAGCGGGGAACAATGAGCAGTTCTTC. Translating gives CASSQEQAGNNEQFF.

This clonotype was seen ten or more times. The rearrangement joins TRBV28 to TRBJ2-1; D remains ambiguous. The germline V gene encodes CDR1 MDHEN and CDR2 SYDVKM. The CDR3 loop spans 15 amino acids. The germline V and J ends were trimmed by 4 bases and 0 bases, with 10 bases remaining between them. Here the CDR3 reads CASSYTHPSYNEQFF. The CDR3 DNA is TGTGCCAGCAGTTACACCCACCCCTCCTACAATGAGCAGTTCTTC.

The chain links TRBV4-1 to TRBJ1-1; D gene ambiguous. From germline, CDR1 is MGHRA and CDR2 YSYEKL. The CDR3 loop spans 15 amino acids. Trimming shortened V by 1 base and J by 1 base, and 10 bases separated the two germline ends. The DNA for the CDR3 is TGCGCCAGCAGCCAAGGGGAAACACGGAACACTGAAGCTTTCTTT. It encodes CASSQGETRNTEAFF.

The rearrangement joins TRBV11-3 to TRBJ2-3; possibly TRBD1 for D (5 bases). This CDR3 contains 13 residues. Trimming stripped 5 bases from V and 4 bases from J, with 10 bases between. CDR1 SGHNT and CDR2 YENEEA come from the germline V gene. The CDR3 spells CASSDRVADTQYF. CDR3 bases: TGTGCCAGCAGCGACAGAGTCGCAGATACGCAGTATTTT.

V gene TRBV6-2 or TRBV6-3 combines with J gene TRBJ2-7; a weak D match, TRBD1 (5 bases). V was cut by 8 bases and J by 6 bases, with 17 bases left in between. The germline gives CDR1 MNHEY, CDR2 SVGEGT. The CDR3 sequence is 13 residues long. In nucleotides, the CDR3 is TGTGCCAGCGGCAACAGGTTTCCCGTCGAGCAGTACTTC. Encoded protein: CASGNRFPVEQYF.

This clonotype occurred a few times. The chain uses TRBV27 and TRBJ1-2; no clear D. Trimming left V 5 bases short and J 5 bases short, with 15 bases between. Germline loops: CDR1 MNHEY, CDR2 SMNVEV (reference sequence). The CDR3 totals 14 residues. CDR3 residues: CASSNSNDLYGYTF. The DNA for the CDR3 is TGTGCCAGCAGTAATTCCAACGACCTATATGGCTACACCTTC.

This clonotype was counted many times. This chain uses TRBV7-6 with TRBJ2-1; no clear D. This CDR3 region has 13 residues. Germline V gives CDR1 SGHVS, CDR2 FNYEAQ. V gave up 1 base and J gave up 6 bases, with 7 bases separating them. CDR3 sequence (DNA): TGTGCCAGCAGCTTAGGGCTAGTCAATGAGCAGTTCTTC. Residues: CASSLGLVNEQFF.

The chain carries TRBV24-1 and TRBJ2-3; a possible D gene is TRBD2 (6 bases). The V gene's germline CDR1 is KGHDR and CDR2 SFDVKD. Trimming left V 4 bases short and J 4 bases short, with 14 bases between. The CDR3 is 15 amino acids. In DNA form, the CDR3 reads TGTGCCACCAGTGACATCGGGGGAATATCAGATACGCAGTATTTT. Its translation is CATSDIGGISDTQYF.

The CDR3 DNA follows: TGCAGCGTAAGAACTACCGGGACTAGTTGGTCGGAGACCCAGTACTTC. Amino acids: CSVRTTGTSWSETQYF. The J gene is TRBJ2-5, the V gene TRBV29-1; 8 bases line up with TRBD2. The trim removed 6 bases at V and 5 bases at J, leaving 17 bases unmatched. The CDR3 is 16 residues long. Germline CDR1 is SQVTM and CDR2 is ANQGSEA.

This clonotype was counted a few times. The CDR3 nucleotides read TGTGCCAGCAGTTTCCACGAGAACATTCAGTACTTC. Amino acid sequence: CASSFHENIQYF. The chain has TRBV12-3 or TRBV12-4 and TRBJ2-4; D not certain. Trimming shortened V by 3 bases and J by 7 bases, and 7 bases separated the two germline ends. The CDR3 totals 12 residues.

The chain uses TRBV5-1 and TRBJ2-5; D is tentatively TRBD1 or TRBD2 (5 bases each). CDR3 length: 16 residues. With 4 bases removed from V and 4 bases from J, the gap between germline ends came to 20 bases. CDR1 is SGHRS and CDR2 is YFSETQ in the germline V gene. The CDR3 spells CASSAGASQGRETQYF. In nucleotides, the CDR3 is TGCGCCAGCAGCGCCGGGGCCAGTCAGGGTCGAGAGACCCAGTACTTC.

V and J are TRBV7-2 and TRBJ2-7; 10 bases align to TRBD2. The germline gives CDR1 SGHTA, CDR2 FQGNSA. This CDR3 is 15 amino acids long. V shed 5 bases, J shed 3 bases, and the junction held 7 bases outside the gene matches. As DNA, the CDR3 is TGTGCCAGCAGCCCAGTGGCTAGCGGGGGCTACGAGCAGTACGTC. Translated, it gives CASSPVASGGYEQYV.

The J gene is TRBJ1-5, the V gene TRBV4-2; D is ambiguous. Germline V CDR1 and CDR2: LGHNA, YNFKEQ. V lost 2 bases, J lost 3 bases, and 8 bases lay in between. The CDR3 sequence is 14 residues long. This chain's CDR3 is CASSQNRDNQPQHF. Written as DNA, the CDR3 is TGTGCCAGCAGCCAAAACAGAGACAATCAGCCCCAGCATTTT.

This clonotype has at least ten counts. Written as DNA, the CDR3 is TGTGCCAGCAGTGCCACAGCGGGGGTATACAATGAGCAGTTCTTC. Translating gives CASSATAGVYNEQFF. This sequence joins TRBV2 and TRBJ2-1; 8 bases fit TRBD2. V shed 4 bases, J shed 4 bases, and the junction held 6 bases outside the gene matches. The length of the CDR3 is 15 residues. Germline loops: CDR1 SNHLY, CDR2 FYNNEI.

The chain uses TRBV3-1 and TRBJ2-3, with D possibly matching TRBD1 (5 bases). Germline lookup yields CDR1 LGHDT and CDR2 YNNKEL (reference sequence). V shed 4 bases and J shed 0 bases, with 17 bases lying between them. This CDR3 has 17 amino acids. CDR3 coding DNA: TGTGCCAGCAGCCCTCGGACACCGTCCTCTAGCACAGATACGCAGTATTTT. It encodes CASSPRTPSSSTDTQYF.

This clonotype showed up many times. The V and J genes are TRBV9 and TRBJ2-3; D is perhaps TRBD2 (5 bases). Looked up from germline, CDR1 is SGDLS and CDR2 is YYNGEE. Trimming took 0 bases from V and 1 from J, leaving 9 bases between them. The CDR3 is made up of 15 amino acids. The CDR3 DNA reads as TGTGCCAGCAGCGTAGTTGAGAGGGGCACAGATACGCAGTATTTT. As protein: CASSVVERGTDTQYF.

This clonotype came up a few times. This chain links TRBV4-3 with TRBJ1-3, with D tentatively TRBD1 (5 bases). The CDR3 has 14 residues. From germline, CDR1 is LGHNA and CDR2 YSLEER. V gave up 0 bases and J gave up 9 bases, with 12 bases separating them. The CDR3 sequence is CASSQDRLGATIYF. Written as DNA, the CDR3 is TGCGCCAGCAGCCAAGATAGGCTCGGGGCCACCATATATTTT.

This clonotype has only a few counts. This chain uses TRBV6-5 with TRBJ2-2; no reliable D call. Germline CDR1 and CDR2: MNHEY and SVGAGI. The V end lost 6 bases, the J end lost 6 bases, and 14 bases lay between the germline ends. The CDR3 consists of 14 residues. CDR3 sequence: CASRYNPAPGELFF. In DNA form, the CDR3 reads TGTGCCAGCAGGTACAACCCAGCGCCCGGGGAGCTGTTTTTT.

This clonotype has ten or more counts. The rearrangement uses TRBV20-1 and TRBJ1-2; D gene unclear. Per the germline V gene, CDR1 is DFQATT and CDR2 is SNEGSKA (reference sequence). The CDR3 consists of 12 residues. Trimming left V 4 bases short and J 4 bases short, with 10 bases between. In DNA form, the CDR3 reads TGCAGTGCTACCCCGGGAGCCTATGGCTACACCTTC. It codes for CSATPGAYGYTF.

Comment on this clonotype: Given the absence of the conserved phenylalanine or tryptophan at the CDR3 end, a read error is likely. This chain connects TRBV12-3 or TRBV12-4 to TRBJ2-1; 7 bases agree with TRBD2. This CDR3 has 14 amino acids. Germline trimming cut 1 base from V and 8 bases from J; bases unmatched to any gene: 5. Written as DNA, the CDR3 is TGTGCCAGCAGTTTAGGACTAGCTAGGTATGAGCAGTTCTCC. Its protein product is CASSLGLARYEQFS.

In its sample, this clonotype was seen many times. The chain employs TRBV20-1 and TRBJ1-2, with TRBD1 matching 7 bases. This CDR3 spans 12 amino acids. V lost 3 bases to trimming and J lost 4 bases; unmatched junction nucleotides: 2. CDR1 is DFQATT, CDR2 SNEGSKA, per germline (reference sequence). CDR3 sequence: CSASDRAYGYTF. DNA for the CDR3: TGCAGTGCTAGTGACAGGGCCTATGGCTACACCTTC.

V is TRBV7-2 and J is TRBJ1-5; D possibly corresponds to TRBD1 (6 bases). The V and J ends lost 2 bases and 4 bases respectively, with 12 bases between them. CDR3 size: 15 residues. CDR1 is SGHTA and CDR2 is FQGNSA in the germline V gene. The CDR3 protein is CASSLQGWGNQPQHF. The CDR3 DNA follows: TGTGCCAGCAGCTTACAGGGGTGGGGAAATCAGCCCCAGCATTTT.

A few counts support this clonotype. CDR3 DNA: TGTGCCAGCAGTTCGGCGACTAGCGGGGGCGGGGAGCTGTTTTTT. The encoded protein is CASSSATSGGGELFF. V is TRBV6-5 and J is TRBJ2-2; 12 bases are shared with TRBD2. The V segment lost 4 bases and the J segment 7 bases; nucleotides outside the gene matches: 4. CDR1 and CDR2 from the germline V gene are MNHEY and SVGAGI. The CDR3 is 15 residues long.

This clonotype was recorded at least ten times. The V gene is TRBV7-3, the J gene TRBJ2-2; a possible D gene is TRBD1 (5 bases). The V gene lost 4 bases and the J gene lost 6 bases, with 9 bases spanning the gap. The CDR3 is made up of 13 amino acids. Germline assignment: CDR1 SGHTA and CDR2 FQGTGA. The CDR3 DNA is TGTGCCAGCAGCTCAGGGTTCGCCGGGGAGCTGTTTTTT. This encodes CASSSGFAGELFF.

This clonotype was picked up a small number of times. The chain carries TRBV7-3 and TRBJ2-6, with D possibly matching TRBD1 (5 bases). The germline V gene has CDR1 SGHTA and CDR2 FQGTGA. Trimming took 4 bases from V and 4 from J, leaving 14 bases between them. This CDR3 is built from 16 residues. This CDR3 reads CASSYQGYPGANVLTF. CDR3 DNA sequence: TGTGCCAGCAGCTACCAGGGTTACCCCGGGGCCAACGTCCTGACTTTC.

In the case of this clonotype: An end of the junction does not agree with germline; a read error may underlie this. The chain joins TRBV5-6 to TRBJ2-1; no firm D call. The CDR3 has 14 amino acids. CDR1 and CDR2 (germline): SGHDT, YYEEEE. CDR3 bases: TGTGCCATCAGCCCCGGGCGACTGCACAATGAGCAGTTCTTC. Translating gives CAISPGRLHNEQFF.

This clonotype has at least ten counts. The rearrangement uses TRBV7-2 and TRBJ2-7; 7 bases are shared with TRBD1. Germline V lookup: CDR1 SGHTA, CDR2 FQGNSA. The V and J ends lost 5 bases and 2 bases, in that order; junction bases with no gene match: 3. This CDR3 comprises 13 residues. CDR3 in amino acids: CASSVDRAYEQYF. DNA of the CDR3: TGTGCCAGCAGCGTCGACAGGGCCTACGAGCAGTACTTC.